Below, 17 T cell receptor beta chains from the same sample are listed, as sequenced in a study of blood T cell repertoires in COVID-19. TCRdb's copy holds only in-frame clones and misses some; the assay was immunoSEQ multiplex PCR. The sample carries around 120,000 clones, 85% to 90% recorded once. Sequencing used peripheral blood. The receptors were gathered from an older woman with acute or convalescent COVID-19.

The chain has TRBV15 and TRBJ2-1; the D gene is possibly TRBD1 (6 bases). Trimming left V 9 bases short and J 2 bases short, with 17 bases between. From germline, CDR1 is LNHNV and CDR2 YYDKDF (reference sequence). This CDR3 has 15 amino acids. The CDR3 nucleotides are TGTGCCACGCAGGCCTTACAGGGCCCCTACAATGAGCAGTTCTTC. This translates into CATQALQGPYNEQFF.

The chain joins TRBV6-5 to TRBJ1-6; perhaps TRBD1 as D (6 bases). CDR1 and CDR2 (germline): MNHEY, SVGAGI. The CDR3 spans 15 residues. V lost 2 bases, J lost 6 bases, and 11 bases lay in between. In nucleotides, the CDR3 is TGTGCCAGCAGTTACGCCGGACAGCTTAATTCACCCCTCCACTTT. Translation gives CASSYAGQLNSPLHF.

The rearrangement links TRBV5-1 to TRBJ1-4, with D possibly TRBD1 on 5 matching bases. Trimming took off 4 bases at V and 2 bases at J, with 18 bases between the two ends. From germline, CDR1 is SGHRS and CDR2 YFSETQ. The CDR3 runs to 17 residues. The CDR3 DNA reads as TGCGCCAGCAGCGACCCTACAGGCTCAAAGACTAATGAAAAACTGTTTTTT. This translates into CASSDPTGSKTNEKLFF. Looking up the rest from reference TRBV5-1 and TRBJ1-4 gives the full variable domain: KAGVTQTPRYLIKTRGQQVTLSCSPISGHRSVSWYQQTPGQGLQFLFEYFSETQRNKGNFPGRFSGRQFSNSRSEMNVSTLELGDSALYLCASSDPTGSKTNEKLFFGSGTQLSVL.

V is TRBV27 and J is TRBJ2-7; 8 bases fit TRBD1. The CDR3 consists of 14 residues. The germline CDR1 and CDR2 sequences are MNHEY and SMNVEV (reference sequence). With V trimmed by 5 bases and J by 8 bases, 11 bases remained unmatched. The DNA for the CDR3 is TGTGCCAGCAGTCCCGTGGACAGGGTGAACAAGCAGTACTTC. Translated, it gives CASSPVDRVNKQYF.

In this sample, this clone turned up once. The V and J genes are TRBV6-6 and TRBJ2-5; 7 positions match TRBD1. Germline CDR1 MNHNY, CDR2 SVGAGI (reference sequence). The ends lost 1 base at V and 5 bases at J; junction bases unmatched: 10. The CDR3 contains 16 residues. The CDR3 DNA reads TGTGCCAGCAGTTACTATCGAACAGGGGTATTGGAGACCCAGTACTTC. Its translation is CASSYYRTGVLETQYF.

This clone was found a few times. The chain combines TRBV10-3 with TRBJ1-2; TRBD1 matches at 9 bases. V lost 3 bases to trimming and J lost 7 bases; unmatched junction nucleotides: 6. Per the germline V gene, CDR1 is ENHRY and CDR2 is SYGVKD. The CDR3 runs 14 residues. The DNA of the CDR3 is TGTGCCATCAGTGAAGGGGACAGGGCCCCTGGCTACACCTTC. Translated: CAISEGDRAPGYTF.

This sequence joins TRBV6-5 and TRBJ1-1; D is uncertain. V was clipped by 7 bases and J by 1 base, with 13 bases between them. CDR3 length: 14 residues. Germline CDR1 and CDR2: MNHEY and SVGAGI. The CDR3, as DNA: TGTGCCAGCAACTACCTAGCGGGGAACACTGAAGCTTTCTTT. This translates into CASNYLAGNTEAFF.

This clone was picked up one time. V gene TRBV30 combines with J gene TRBJ2-7; D might be TRBD2 (5 bases). The CDR3 is 13 amino acids. Germline values: CDR1 GTSNPN, CDR2 SVGIG (reference sequence). V lost 4 bases, J lost 0 bases, and 10 bases lay in between. The DNA for the CDR3 is TGTGCCTGGACCGGGATGTCCTCCTACGAGCAGTACTTC. Its translation is CAWTGMSSYEQYF.

The chain uses TRBV28 and TRBJ2-7, with TRBD1 as a possible D gene (5 bases). Germline CDR1 MDHEN, CDR2 SYDVKM. V shed 8 bases and J shed 2 bases, with 13 bases lying between them. The CDR3 totals 13 residues. CDR3 amino acids: CASGAGLAYEQYF. The CDR3 region has the DNA TGTGCCAGCGGAGCAGGGTTGGCCTACGAGCAGTACTTC.

The genes are TRBV11-2 and TRBJ1-6; 8 nucleotides line up with TRBD1. The CDR3 spans 15 residues. Looked up from germline, CDR1 is SGHAT and CDR2 is FQNNGV. V shed 5 bases, J shed 6 bases, and the junction held 6 bases outside the gene matches. CDR3 protein: CASSHNRGSNSPLHF. CDR3 bases: TGTGCCAGCAGCCACAACAGGGGGTCTAATTCACCCCTCCACTTT.

This clone was seen just once. This chain connects TRBV12-3 or TRBV12-4 to TRBJ1-5; weak D call: TRBD1 (5 bases). This CDR3 region has 13 residues. V was trimmed by 6 bases and J by 1 base, leaving 7 bases between them. The CDR3 bases are TGTGCCAGCAGCAGGGTAAGCAATCAGCCCCAGCATTTT. Translation gives CASSRVSNQPQHF.

This clone has only one observation. V and J are TRBV11-3 and TRBJ2-2; TRBD2 aligns across 10 bases. The CDR3 has 15 residues. Germline CDR1 is SGHNT and CDR2 is YENEEA. V shed 7 bases and J 5 bases; nucleotides not matched to a gene: 7. The CDR3 protein is CASNNLAGGTGELFF. CDR3 DNA: TGTGCCAGCAACAACTTAGCGGGGGGTACCGGGGAGCTGTTTTTT.

V usage is TRBV20-1 and J usage is TRBJ2-5; 8 nucleotides match TRBD1. The J segment lost 5 bases and the V segment lost 3 bases, leaving 11 bases of the junction unmatched. Germline CDR1 DFQATT, CDR2 SNEGSKA (reference sequence). This CDR3 is 15 amino acids long. The CDR3 coding sequence is TGCAGTGCTAGTGAGGCAGGGGGCATGTTGGAGACCCAGTACTTC. This encodes CSASEAGGMLETQYF.

This clone was seen just once. The chain recombines TRBV7-2 with TRBJ2-6, with D tentatively TRBD1 (5 bases). The germline V gene has CDR1 SGHTA and CDR2 FQGNSA. The CDR3 is 18 residues long. Trimming took off 4 bases at V and 4 bases at J, with 20 bases between the two ends. The chain's CDR3 is CASSSWARVGSGANVLTF. DNA of the CDR3: TGTGCCAGCAGCTCCTGGGCCAGGGTGGGTTCGGGGGCCAACGTCCTGACTTTC.

V gene TRBV11-3 combines with J gene TRBJ2-7; D might be TRBD1 (5 bases). Trimming removed 5 bases from V and 3 bases from J, with 11 bases in between. The germline V gene encodes CDR1 SGHNT and CDR2 YENEEA. This CDR3 contains 13 residues. The DNA for the CDR3 is TGTGCCAGCAGCCCCCGTACAGGCTACGAGCAGTACTTC. It specifies CASSPRTGYEQYF.

The J gene is TRBJ1-1, the V gene TRBV2, with TRBD1 as a possible D gene (6 bases). Trimming took 2 bases from V and 0 from J, leaving 10 bases between them. The germline V gene has CDR1 SNHLY and CDR2 FYNNEI. The CDR3 totals 15 residues. CDR3 amino acids: CASSEPGTLNTEAFF. As DNA, the CDR3 is TGTGCCAGCAGTGAACCCGGGACACTGAACACTGAAGCTTTCTTT.

The chain combines TRBV3-1 (or the pseudogene TRBV3-2) with TRBJ2-5, with TRBD2 identical over 8 bases. The germline gives CDR1 LGHDT, CDR2 YNNKEL (reference sequence). The CDR3 has 15 amino acids. V lost 6 bases, J lost 5 bases, and 11 bases stayed unmatched. The CDR3 protein is CASSLGGGYWETQYF. Here the CDR3 DNA reads TGTGCCAGCAGTCTCGGGGGGGGATATTGGGAGACCCAGTACTTC.